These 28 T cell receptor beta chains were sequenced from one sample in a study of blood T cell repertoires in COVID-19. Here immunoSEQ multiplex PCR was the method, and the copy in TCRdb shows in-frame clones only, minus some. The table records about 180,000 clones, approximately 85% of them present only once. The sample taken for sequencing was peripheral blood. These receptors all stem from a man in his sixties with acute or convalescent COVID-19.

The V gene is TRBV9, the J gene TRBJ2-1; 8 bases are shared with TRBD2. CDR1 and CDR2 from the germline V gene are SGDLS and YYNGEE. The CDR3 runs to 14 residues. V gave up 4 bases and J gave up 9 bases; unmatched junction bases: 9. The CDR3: CASSTGTRWTEQFF. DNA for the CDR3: TGTGCCAGCAGCACAGGGACTAGGTGGACTGAGCAGTTCTTC.

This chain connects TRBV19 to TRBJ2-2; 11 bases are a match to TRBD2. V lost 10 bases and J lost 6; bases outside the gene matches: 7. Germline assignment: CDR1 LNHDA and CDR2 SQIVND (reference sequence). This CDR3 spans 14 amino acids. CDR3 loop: CATFSGRGPGELFF. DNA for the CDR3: TGTGCCACTTTTAGCGGGAGGGGGCCCGGGGAGCTGTTTTTT.

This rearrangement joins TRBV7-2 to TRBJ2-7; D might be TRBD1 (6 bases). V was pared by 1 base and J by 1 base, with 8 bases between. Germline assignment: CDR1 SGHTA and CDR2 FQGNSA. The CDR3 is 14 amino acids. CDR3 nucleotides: TGTGCCAGCAGCTTAGTGGGGGCATCCTACGAGCAGTACTTC. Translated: CASSLVGASYEQYF.

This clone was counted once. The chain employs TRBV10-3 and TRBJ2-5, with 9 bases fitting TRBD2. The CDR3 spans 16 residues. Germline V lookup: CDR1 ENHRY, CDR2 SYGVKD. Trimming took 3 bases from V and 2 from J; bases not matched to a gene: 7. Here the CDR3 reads CAISDPTSGNQETQYF. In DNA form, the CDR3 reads TGTGCCATCAGTGACCCGACTAGCGGAAATCAAGAGACCCAGTACTTC.

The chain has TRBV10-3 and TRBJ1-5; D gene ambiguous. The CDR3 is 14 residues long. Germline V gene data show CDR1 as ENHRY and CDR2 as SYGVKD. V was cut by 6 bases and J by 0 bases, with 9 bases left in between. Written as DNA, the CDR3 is TGTGCCATCAGGGACTCTTCTAGCAATCAGCCCCAGCATTTT. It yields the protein CAIRDSSSNQPQHF.

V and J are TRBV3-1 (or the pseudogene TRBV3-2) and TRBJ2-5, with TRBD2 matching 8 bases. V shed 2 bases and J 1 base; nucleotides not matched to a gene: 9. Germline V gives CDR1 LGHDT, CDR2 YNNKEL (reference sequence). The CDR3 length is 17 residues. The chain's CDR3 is CASSQRVRTSGQETQYF. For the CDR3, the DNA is TGTGCCAGCAGCCAACGAGTCCGAACTAGCGGCCAAGAGACCCAGTACTTC.

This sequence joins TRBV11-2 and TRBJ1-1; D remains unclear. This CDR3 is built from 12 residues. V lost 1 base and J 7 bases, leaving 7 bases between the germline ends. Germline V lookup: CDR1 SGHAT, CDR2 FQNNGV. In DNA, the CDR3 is TGTGCCAGCAGCTTAGGGTCAGGTGAAGCTTTCTTT. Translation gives CASSLGSGEAFF.

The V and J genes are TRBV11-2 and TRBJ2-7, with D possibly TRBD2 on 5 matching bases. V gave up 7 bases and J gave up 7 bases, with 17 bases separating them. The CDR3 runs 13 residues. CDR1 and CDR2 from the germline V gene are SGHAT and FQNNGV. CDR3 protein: CASKRILSGEQYF. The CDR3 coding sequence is TGTGCCAGCAAAAGAATCCTTTCGGGAGAGCAGTACTTC.

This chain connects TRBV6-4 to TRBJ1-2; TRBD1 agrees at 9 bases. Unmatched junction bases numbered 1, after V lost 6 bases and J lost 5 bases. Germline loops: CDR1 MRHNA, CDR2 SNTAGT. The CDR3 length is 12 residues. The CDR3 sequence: CASSDRGYGYTF. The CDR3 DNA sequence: TGTGCCAGCAGCGACAGGGGGTATGGCTACACCTTC.

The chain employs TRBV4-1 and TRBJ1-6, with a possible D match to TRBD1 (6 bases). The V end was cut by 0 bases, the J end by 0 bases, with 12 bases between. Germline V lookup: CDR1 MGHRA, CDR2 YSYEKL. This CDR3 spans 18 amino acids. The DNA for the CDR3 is TGCGCCAGCAGCCAAGAAGCCGGGGGGCCCTCCTATAATTCACCCCTCCACTTT. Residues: CASSQEAGGPSYNSPLHF.

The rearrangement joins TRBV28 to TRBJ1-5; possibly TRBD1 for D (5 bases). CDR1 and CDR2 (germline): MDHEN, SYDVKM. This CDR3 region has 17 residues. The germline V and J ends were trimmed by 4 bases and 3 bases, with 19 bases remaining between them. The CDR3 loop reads CASSSILQGRVNQPQHF. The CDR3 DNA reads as TGTGCCAGCAGTTCTATACTTCAGGGTCGGGTCAATCAGCCCCAGCATTTT.

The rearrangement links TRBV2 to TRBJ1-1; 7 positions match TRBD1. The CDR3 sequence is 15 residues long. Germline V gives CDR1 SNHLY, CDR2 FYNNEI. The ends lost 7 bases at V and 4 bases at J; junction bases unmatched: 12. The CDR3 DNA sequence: TGTGCCAGCACTTACCCCCGCGACAGGGCCACTGAAGCTTTCTTT. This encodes CASTYPRDRATEAFF.

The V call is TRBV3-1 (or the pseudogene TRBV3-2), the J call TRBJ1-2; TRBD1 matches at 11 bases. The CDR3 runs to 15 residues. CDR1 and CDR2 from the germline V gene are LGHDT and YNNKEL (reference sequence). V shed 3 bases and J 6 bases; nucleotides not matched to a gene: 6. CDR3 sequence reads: CASSHHGQGADGYTF. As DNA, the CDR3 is TGTGCCAGCAGCCATCACGGACAGGGGGCTGATGGCTACACCTTC.

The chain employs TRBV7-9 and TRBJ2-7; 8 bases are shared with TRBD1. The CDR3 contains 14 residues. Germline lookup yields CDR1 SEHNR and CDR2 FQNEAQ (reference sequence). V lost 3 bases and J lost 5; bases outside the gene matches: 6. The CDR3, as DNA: TGTGCCAGCAGCTTCCGGGACAGGCTCGACGAGCAGTACTTC. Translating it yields CASSFRDRLDEQYF.

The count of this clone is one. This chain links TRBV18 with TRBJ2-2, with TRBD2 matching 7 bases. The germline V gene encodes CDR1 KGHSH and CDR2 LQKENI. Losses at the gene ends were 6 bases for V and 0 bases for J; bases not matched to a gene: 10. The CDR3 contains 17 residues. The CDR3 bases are TGTGCCAGCTCCCCCGTGGGGGGGACTTCGAACACCGGGGAGCTGTTTTTT. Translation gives CASSPVGGTSNTGELFF.

The CDR3 here is CAWSVSRDYGYTF. DNA of the CDR3: TGTGCCTGGAGTGTATCCCGAGACTATGGCTACACCTTC. V usage is TRBV30 and J usage is TRBJ1-2; unclear D gene. From germline, CDR1 is GTSNPN and CDR2 SVGIG (reference sequence). The CDR3 is made up of 13 amino acids. V was clipped by 0 bases and J by 3 bases, with 8 bases between them.

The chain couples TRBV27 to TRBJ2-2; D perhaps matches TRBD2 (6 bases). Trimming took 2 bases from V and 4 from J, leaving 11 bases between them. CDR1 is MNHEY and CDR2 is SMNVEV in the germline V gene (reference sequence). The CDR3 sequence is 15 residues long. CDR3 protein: CASSLGGPGTGELFF. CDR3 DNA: TGTGCCAGCAGTTTAGGAGGGCCGGGCACCGGGGAGCTGTTTTTT.

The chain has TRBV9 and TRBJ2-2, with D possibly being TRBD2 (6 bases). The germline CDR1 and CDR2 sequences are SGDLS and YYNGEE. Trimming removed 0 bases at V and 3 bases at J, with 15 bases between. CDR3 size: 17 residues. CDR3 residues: CASSVATGGRDTGELFF. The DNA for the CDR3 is TGTGCCAGCAGCGTAGCTACAGGAGGGCGGGACACCGGGGAGCTGTTTTTT.

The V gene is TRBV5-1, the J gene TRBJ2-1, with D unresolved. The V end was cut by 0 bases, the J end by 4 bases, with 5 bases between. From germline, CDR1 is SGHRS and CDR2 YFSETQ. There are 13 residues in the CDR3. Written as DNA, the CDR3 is TGCGCCAGCAGCTTGGCCTCTTACAATGAGCAGTTCTTC. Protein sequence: CASSLASYNEQFF.

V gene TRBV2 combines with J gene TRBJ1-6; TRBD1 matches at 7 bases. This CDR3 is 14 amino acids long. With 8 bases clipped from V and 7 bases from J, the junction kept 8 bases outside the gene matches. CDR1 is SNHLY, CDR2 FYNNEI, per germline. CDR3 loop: CASSKTGSNSPLHF. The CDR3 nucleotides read TGTGCCAGCTCGAAGACAGGGTCAAATTCACCCCTCCACTTT. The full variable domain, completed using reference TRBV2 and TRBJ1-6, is EPEVTQTPSHQVTQMGQEVILRCVPISNHLYFYWYRQILGQKVEFLVSFYNNEISEKSEIFDDQFSVERPDGSNFTLKIRSTKLEDSAMYFCASSKTGSNSPLHFGNGTRLTVT.

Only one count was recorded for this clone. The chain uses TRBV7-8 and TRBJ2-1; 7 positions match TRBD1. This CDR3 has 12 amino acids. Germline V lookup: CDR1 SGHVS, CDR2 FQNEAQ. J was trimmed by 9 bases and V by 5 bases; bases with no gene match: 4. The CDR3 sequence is CASSPRDSEQFF. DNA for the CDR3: TGTGCCAGCAGCCCCAGGGACAGTGAGCAGTTCTTC.

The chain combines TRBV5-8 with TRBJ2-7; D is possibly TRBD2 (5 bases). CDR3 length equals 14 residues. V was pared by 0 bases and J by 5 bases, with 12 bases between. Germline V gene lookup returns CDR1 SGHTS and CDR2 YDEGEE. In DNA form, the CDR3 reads TGTGCCAGCAGCTTGGCCAGCGGAAGGAACGAGCAGTACTTC. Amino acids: CASSLASGRNEQYF.

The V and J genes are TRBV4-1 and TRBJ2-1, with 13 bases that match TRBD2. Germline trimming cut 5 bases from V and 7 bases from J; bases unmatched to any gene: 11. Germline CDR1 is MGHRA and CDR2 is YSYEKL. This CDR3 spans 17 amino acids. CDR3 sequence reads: CASSTKSGGLAGNEQFF. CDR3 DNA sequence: TGCGCCAGCAGCACGAAGAGTGGGGGACTAGCGGGAAATGAGCAGTTCTTC.

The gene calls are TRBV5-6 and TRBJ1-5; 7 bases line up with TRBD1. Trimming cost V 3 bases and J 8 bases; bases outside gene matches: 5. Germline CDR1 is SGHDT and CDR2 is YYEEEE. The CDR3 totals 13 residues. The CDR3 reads CASSSTGTKPQHF. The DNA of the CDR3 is TGTGCCAGCAGCTCGACAGGGACCAAGCCCCAGCATTTT. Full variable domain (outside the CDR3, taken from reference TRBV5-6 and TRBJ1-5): DAGVTQSPTHLIKTRGQQVTLRCSPKSGHDTVSWYQQALGQGPQFIFQYYEEEERQRGNFPDRFSGHQFPNYSSELNVNALLLGDSALYLCASSSTGTKPQHFGDGTRLSIL.

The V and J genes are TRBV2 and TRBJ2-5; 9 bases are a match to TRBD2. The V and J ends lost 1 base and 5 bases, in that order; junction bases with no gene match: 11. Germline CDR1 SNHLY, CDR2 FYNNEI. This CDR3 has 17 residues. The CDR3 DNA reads TGTGCCAGCAGTGAAGGCTGGGAGGAGCGGGAGGCTGAGACCCAGTACTTC. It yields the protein CASSEGWEEREAETQYF.

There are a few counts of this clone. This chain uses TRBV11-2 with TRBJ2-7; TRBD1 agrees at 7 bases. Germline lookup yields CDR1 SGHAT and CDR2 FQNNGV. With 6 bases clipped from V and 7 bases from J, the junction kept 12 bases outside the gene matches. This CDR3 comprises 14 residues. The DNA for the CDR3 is TGTGCCAGCAGTCAATCGAGAGACAGGGAAGAGCAGTACTTC. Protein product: CASSQSRDREEQYF.

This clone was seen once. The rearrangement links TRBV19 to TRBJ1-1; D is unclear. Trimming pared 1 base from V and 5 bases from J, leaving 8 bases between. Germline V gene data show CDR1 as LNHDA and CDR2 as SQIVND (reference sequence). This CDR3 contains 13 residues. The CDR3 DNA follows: TGTGCCAGTAGTATAGGCGGGGATACTGAAGCTTTCTTT. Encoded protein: CASSIGGDTEAFF.

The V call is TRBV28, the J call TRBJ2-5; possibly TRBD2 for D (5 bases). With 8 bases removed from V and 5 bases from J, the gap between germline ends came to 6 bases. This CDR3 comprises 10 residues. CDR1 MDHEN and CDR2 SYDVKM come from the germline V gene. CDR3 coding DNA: TGTGCCAGCGGGGAGGAGACCCAGTACTTC. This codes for CASGEETQYF.